A selection of T cell receptor beta chains follows, all from one sample in a study of blood T cell repertoires in COVID-19. The assay was immunoSEQ multiplex PCR, and TCRdb's table has in-frame clones only and misses some. The sample holds roughly 100,000 clones, about two thirds seen once. Input material: peripheral blood. Receptors originate from a human donor with acute or convalescent COVID-19. The donor label of this sample is uncertain. The CDR3 runs from the conserved cysteine through the conserved F or W. The D gene is left open where the match is weak. Only part of the rows carry a size: once, few, many, or a class if the clone is expanded.

cdr3_aa cdr3_nt j_call d_call clone_size v_call
CASSLAGAGTEAFF TGCGCCAGCAGCTTGGCAGGGGCGGGCACTGAAGCTTTCTTT TRBJ1-1 - - TRBV5-1
CATDGGAKTQYF TGTGCCACCGATGGGGGGGCCAAGACCCAGTACTTC TRBJ2-5 - - TRBV3-1/TRBV3-2
CASSYGNSPLHF TGTGCCAGCAGTTACGGGAATTCACCCCTCCACTTT TRBJ1-6 - - TRBV7-9
CASSIAAGKDYGYTF TGTGCCAGTAGTATCGCGGCAGGGAAGGACTATGGCTACACCTTC TRBJ1-2 - - TRBV19
CASSQVGGRGRNQPQHF TGCGCCAGCAGCCAAGTGGGGGGAAGGGGGCGCAATCAGCCCCAGCATTTT TRBJ1-5 TRBD1 - TRBV4-1
CASSRQEAGSRGEAFF TGTGCCAGCTCGCGACAGGAGGCAGGGAGCCGTGGTGAAGCTTTCTTT TRBJ1-1 - - TRBV27
CASSISLSGLGDTEAFF TGTGCCAGTAGTATAAGTCTCAGCGGGCTGGGGGACACTGAAGCTTTCTTT TRBJ1-1 - - TRBV19
CASSLGQGMAGELFF TGTGCCAGCAGCTTGGGACAGGGAATGGCCGGGGAGCTGTTTTTT TRBJ2-2 TRBD1 - TRBV5-4
CASSVRPGGDTEAFF TGTGCCAGCAGCGTGAGGCCGGGAGGGGACACTGAAGCTTTCTTT TRBJ1-1 - - TRBV5-6
CASSRDRRGETQYF TGTGCCAGCAGTCGGGACAGGCGTGGAGAGACCCAGTACTTC TRBJ2-5 TRBD1 - TRBV6-5
CASSWAGGRDTQYF TGTGCCAGCAGTTGGGCGGGGGGCAGAGATACGCAGTATTTT TRBJ2-3 TRBD2 - TRBV6-5
CASSTTGTAYGYTF TGTGCCAGCAGCACTACCGGGACAGCCTATGGCTACACCTTC TRBJ1-2 TRBD1 once TRBV9
CASSLVENSPLHF TGCGCCAGCAGCTTGGTAGAGAATTCACCCCTCCACTTT TRBJ1-6 - - TRBV5-1
CSVISSGGAPDTQYF TGCAGCGTCATAAGTAGCGGGGGGGCCCCAGATACGCAGTATTTT TRBJ2-3 TRBD2 - TRBV29-1
CASSPWTGSSGNTIYF TGTGCCAGCAGCCCCTGGACAGGGAGCTCTGGAAACACCATATATTTT TRBJ1-3 TRBD1 - TRBV11-2
CAWRDVGGSEKLFF TGTGCCTGGAGGGACGTTGGAGGCAGTGAAAAACTGTTTTTT TRBJ1-4 - - TRBV30
CASSDRYNTGELFF TGTGCCAGCAGTGACCGCTATAACACCGGGGAGCTGTTTTTT TRBJ2-2 - few TRBV6-4
CASSRQAADSPLHF TGTGCCAGTAGCCGACAGGCCGCGGATTCACCCCTCCACTTT TRBJ1-6 - many TRBV19
CASSYKGVFDSPLHF TGTGCCAGCAGTTACAAGGGGGTGTTTGATTCACCCCTCCACTTT TRBJ1-6 - - TRBV6-5
CASSLVDTSASGNTIYF TGTGCCAGCAGCTTAGTGGACACCTCCGCCTCTGGAAACACCATATATTTT TRBJ1-3 - - TRBV7-6
CASDRAGANVLTF TGTGCCAGCGACAGGGCTGGGGCCAACGTCCTGACTTTC TRBJ2-6 TRBD1 - TRBV6-5
CASSSRIGNTEAFF TGTGCCAGCAGTTCTCGAATCGGGAACACTGAAGCTTTCTTT TRBJ1-1 - once TRBV2
CASSLLQGAATEAFF TGCGCCAGCAGCTTACTACAGGGGGCTGCCACTGAAGCTTTCTTT TRBJ1-1 TRBD1 few TRBV5-1
CASSLVGGGTGELFF TGTGCCAGCAGCTTAGTAGGCGGGGGTACCGGGGAGCTGTTTTTT TRBJ2-2 TRBD2 - TRBV11-2
CSASTGINQPQHF TGCAGTGCTAGTACAGGTATCAATCAGCCCCAGCATTTT TRBJ1-5 - few TRBV20-1
CASAGGDDEQYF TGTGCCAGCGCCGGGGGGGACGACGAGCAGTACTTC TRBJ2-7 TRBD2 - TRBV27
CASSLTPAGGNTGELFF TGTGCCAGCAGCTTAACCCCAGCGGGGGGGAACACCGGGGAGCTGTTTTTT TRBJ2-2 TRBD2 - TRBV7-9
CASSPRQGTNTEAFF TGTGCCAGTAGTCCTAGACAGGGCACCAACACTGAAGCTTTCTTT TRBJ1-1 TRBD1 - TRBV19
CASSIFSDGYEQYF TGTGCCAGTAGTATATTTAGCGACGGGTACGAGCAGTACTTC TRBJ2-7 - - TRBV19
CASSGQGGNTGELFF TGTGCCAGCAGCGGACAGGGGGGAAACACCGGGGAGCTGTTTTTT TRBJ2-2 TRBD1 - TRBV2
CASSPTGGYGYTF TGTGCCAGCAGCCCGACAGGGGGCTATGGCTACACCTTC TRBJ1-2 TRBD1 - TRBV12-3/TRBV12-4
CASSRQSNQPQHF TGCGCCAGCAGCCGACAGTCAAATCAGCCCCAGCATTTT TRBJ1-5 - - TRBV4-1
CASASRGTEAFF TGTGCCAGCGCCTCCAGGGGCACTGAAGCTTTCTTT TRBJ1-1 - - TRBV2
CASSTAGTRSYEQYF TGTGCCAGCAGTACCGCCGGGACTAGATCCTACGAGCAGTACTTC TRBJ2-7 TRBD2 - TRBV6-6
CASSPTGVGYTF TGTGCCAGCAGCCCGACAGGGGTTGGCTACACCTTC TRBJ1-2 TRBD1 few TRBV12-3/TRBV12-4
CASSLGQIDNSPLHF TGCGCCAGCAGCTTGGGACAGATCGATAATTCACCCCTCCACTTT TRBJ1-6 - - TRBV5-1
CATGQGQPQHF TGTGCCACCGGACAGGGTCAGCCCCAGCATTTT TRBJ1-5 TRBD1 - TRBV24-1
CASSFRGTLEPYGYTF TGTGCCAGCAGTTTCCGCGGGACTTTGGAACCCTATGGCTACACCTTC TRBJ1-2 - - TRBV6-5
CASSLRAGAEAFF TGTGCCAGCAGTTTACGGGCGGGAGCTGAAGCTTTCTTT TRBJ1-1 - - TRBV12-3/TRBV12-4
CASSESAAGTSDTQYF TGCGCCAGCAGTGAATCCGCAGCGGGTACTTCGGATACGCAGTATTTT TRBJ2-3 - once TRBV10-1
CASSLTVNSGANVLTF TGCGCCAGCAGCTTGACAGTCAACTCTGGGGCCAACGTCCTGACTTTC TRBJ2-6 - - TRBV5-1